This TCR beta chain was profiled in a study of OX40 agonist ivuxolimab in advanced cancers. Overall study: At doses from 0.01 to 10 mg/kg, patients were given intravenous ivuxolimab every 2 weeks. The group had a mean age of around 60 years, ranged from about 23 to 85, and was 82.7% male.

CDR1 and CDR2 from the germline V gene are MNHNY and SVGAGI (reference sequence). The V and J ends lost 0 bases and 0 bases respectively, with 6 bases between them. The CDR3 sequence is 15 residues long. The protocol was immunoSEQ multiplex PCR, while the TCRdb copy is restricted to in-frame clones and leaves out a portion. Of around 75,000 clones listed, roughly 80% are singletons. Sequences were derived from CD4+ or CD8+ T cells sorted from blood, sampled in a trial of the OX40 agonist ivuxolimab. The sequence derives from an adult with an advanced solid tumor such as melanoma, head and neck, liver or kidney cancer. The chain has TRBV6-6 and TRBJ1-5, with unresolved D. CDR3 in amino acids: CASSYSAVSNQPQHF. The CDR3 nucleotides are TGTGCCAGCAGTTACTCTGCAGTTAGCAATCAGCCCCAGCATTTT.